These T cell receptor beta chains were read from a single sample in a study of Graves' ophthalmopathy and Graves' hyperthyroidism. TCRdb itself ran the multiplex PCR reads through MiXCR, one entry per CDR3 protein. The table lists hundreds of thousands of distinct CDR3 sequences, 45% of them singletons. The sequencing sample was made of peripheral blood. All receptors come from an adult man with Graves' ophthalmopathy. The CDR3 runs from the conserved cysteine through the conserved F or W. The D gene is left open where the match is weak. Clone size, where shown, is once, few, many, or a class for clones that have expanded.

>TRBV2|TRBJ2-7|.|.
CASSWERSYEQYF
TGTGCCAGCTCGTGGGAGCGGAGCTACGAGCAGTACTTC
>TRBV2|TRBJ1-1|many|.
CASRGMGNTEAFF
TGTGCCAGCAGGGGGATGGGGAACACTGAAGCTTTCTTT
>TRBV29-1|TRBJ1-2|once|.
CSVGEASRGWDGYTF
TGCAGCGTTGGGGAGGCTAGCAGGGGCTGGGACGGCTACACCTTC
>TRBV7-3|TRBJ2-1|.|TRBD2
CASSLTGSRAGAEQFF
TGTGCCAGCAGCTTAACGGGTTCTCGGGCGGGAGCTGAGCAGTTCTTC
>TRBV5-4|TRBJ2-7|many|TRBD1
CASSLRWSAQGDYEQYF
TGTGCCAGCAGCTTGAGGTGGTCGGCACAGGGGGACTACGAGCAGTACTTC
>TRBV7-9|TRBJ1-2|many|.
CASSPGRIYGYTF
TGTGCCAGCAGCCCCGGACGGATCTATGGCTACACCTTC
>TRBV20-1|TRBJ1-1|.|.
CSAREGAGNTEAFF
TGCAGTGCTAGAGAAGGGGCCGGGAACACTGAAGCTTTCTTT
>TRBV13|TRBJ1-2|.|TRBD1
CASRSGTGVANYGYTF
TGTGCCAGCAGATCCGGGACAGGGGTAGCTAACTATGGCTACACCTTC
>TRBV7-9|TRBJ1-1|.|.
CASSPGRASFSDTEAFF
TGTGCCAGCAGCCCAGGCAGGGCCTCTTTTAGTGACACTGAAGCTTTCTTT
>TRBV29-1|TRBJ2-7|.|.
CSVEDGRESSYEQYF
TGCAGCGTTGAAGATGGCAGGGAAAGCTCCTACGAGCAGTACTTC
>TRBV29-1|TRBJ2-2|few|TRBD2
CSVRPTSAGELFF
TGCAGCGTTAGACCGACTAGCGCGGGGGAGCTGTTTTTT
>TRBV7-9|TRBJ2-7|once|.
CASSSTPLDYEQYF
TGTGCCAGCAGTTCCACGCCCCTCGACTACGAGCAGTACTTC
>TRBV9|TRBJ2-2|few|TRBD1
CASSPPGQRLGELFF
TGTGCCAGCAGCCCCCCGGGACAGAGACTCGGGGAGCTGTTTTTT
>TRBV10-3|TRBJ1-6|once|.
CASSSGAGAYNSPLHF
TGTGCCAGCAGTTCAGGGGCAGGGGCCTATAATTCACCCCTCCACTTT
>TRBV2|TRBJ2-7|few|TRBD2
CASSAIGLAGDYEQYF
TGTGCCAGCAGTGCCATCGGACTAGCGGGAGACTACGAGCAGTACTTC
>TRBV19|TRBJ2-7|few|TRBD1
CASSDRGPYEQYF
TGTGCCAGCAGTGACAGGGGGCCCTACGAGCAGTACTTC
>TRBV7-8|TRBJ1-5|.|TRBD1
CASSLVRGQGGEPQHF
TGTGCCAGCAGCTTAGTGCGGGGGCAGGGGGGTGAGCCCCAGCATTTT
>TRBV10-3|TRBJ1-1|few|.
CAISNSVEAFF
TGTGCCATCAGCAATTCGGTTGAAGCTTTCTTT
>TRBV7-2|TRBJ2-7|many|TRBD2
CASSLPPQLAGAHEQYF
TGTGCCAGCAGCTTACCCCCCCAGCTAGCGGGAGCCCACGAGCAGTACTTC
>TRBV20-1|TRBJ1-1|.|.
CSAREPWADGTEAFF
TGCAGTGCTAGAGAACCTTGGGCAGACGGGACTGAAGCTTTCTTT
>TRBV2|TRBJ1-1|.|TRBD1
CASSAGQASTEAFF
TGTGCCAGCAGCGCTGGACAGGCGAGCACTGAAGCTTTCTTT
>TRBV9|TRBJ1-6|.|.
CASSQELLRAAYNSPLHF
TGTGCCAGCAGCCAGGAACTCCTGAGGGCTGCCTATAATTCACCCCTCCACTTT
>TRBV15|TRBJ1-2|many|.
CATSRGGREDYGYTF
TGTGCCACCAGCAGAGGAGGCAGGGAGGACTATGGCTACACCTTC
>TRBV10-2|TRBJ1-5|.|.
CASSQNLRGGNQPQHF
TGCGCCAGCAGTCAGAACCTAAGGGGTGGGAATCAGCCCCAGCATTTT
>TRBV28|TRBJ2-2|few|.
CASSLTSSPLFF
TGTGCCAGCAGTTTGACATCCTCGCCGCTGTTTTTT
>TRBV7-2|TRBJ2-7|.|TRBD2
CASSLVARGAAYEQYF
TGTGCCAGCAGCTTAGTGGCGCGGGGGGCCGCCTACGAGCAGTACTTC
>TRBV7-9|TRBJ2-2|.|TRBD2
CASSNAGGRTGELFF
TGTGCCAGCAGCAACGCGGGGGGGCGAACCGGGGAGCTGTTTTTT
>TRBV20-1|TRBJ1-3|.|.
CSAFDNSGNTIYF
TGCAGTGCTTTTGACAACTCTGGAAACACCATATATTTT
>TRBV5-1|TRBJ2-5|.|TRBD1
CASSISQGADQETQYF
TGCGCCAGCAGCATCTCACAGGGGGCTGACCAAGAGACCCAGTACTTC
>TRBV7-8|TRBJ2-5|.|.
CASSFRDNQETQYF
TGTGCCAGCAGCTTCCGGGACAACCAAGAGACCCAGTACTTC
>TRBV29-1|TRBJ2-7|.|TRBD1
CSFRQGPYEQYF
TGCAGCTTCAGACAGGGTCCCTACGAGCAGTACTTC
>TRBV29-1|TRBJ1-1|many|TRBD1
CSVGQGNTEAFF
TGCAGCGTTGGACAGGGGAACACTGAAGCTTTCTTT
>TRBV13|TRBJ2-3|.|TRBD2
CASSFGTSKDTQYF
TGTGCCAGCAGCTTCGGGACTAGCAAGGATACGCAGTATTTT
>TRBV9|TRBJ1-6|.|.
CASSPTLLVANSPLHF
TGTGCCAGCAGCCCGACTCTCCTCGTCGCGAATTCACCCCTCCACTTT
>TRBV10-3|TRBJ2-2|.|.
CASSPYLGLGTGELFF
TGTGCCAGCAGTCCGTACCTGGGTCTGGGGACCGGGGAGCTGTTTTTT
>TRBV4-2|TRBJ1-1|once|.
CASSQVRGLNTEAFF
TGTGCCAGCAGCCAAGTCCGGGGCCTGAACACTGAAGCTTTCTTT
>TRBV7-9|TRBJ2-6|few|TRBD1
CASSTGTGVFRANVLTF
TGTGCCAGCAGCACCGGGACAGGGGTTTTTAGAGCCAACGTCCTGACTTTC
>TRBV19|TRBJ1-2|.|.
CASSIGQYGYTF
TGTGCCAGTAGTATAGGACAGTATGGCTACACCTTC
>TRBV20-1|TRBJ1-1|.|.
CSARVLGEAFF
TGCAGTGCTAGAGTTTTGGGGGAAGCTTTCTTT
>TRBV7-9|TRBJ1-6|.|.
CASRADGGGSPLHF
TGTGCCAGCAGAGCGGACGGGGGTGGATCACCCCTCCACTTT
>TRBV10-3|TRBJ1-6|.|TRBD1
CASSYPTGDPRDSPLHF
TGTGCCAGCAGTTATCCCACAGGGGACCCTAGGGATTCACCCCTCCACTTT
>TRBV2|TRBJ1-2|many|TRBD1
CASSVRGTGHGYTF
TGTGCCAGCAGTGTACGCGGGACAGGTCATGGCTACACCTTC
>TRBV6-5|TRBJ2-6|.|.
CASSYYNSGANVLTF
TGTGCCAGCAGTTACTATAATTCTGGGGCCAACGTCCTGACTTTC
>TRBV29-1|TRBJ2-7|.|TRBD1
CSARTGGYNEQYF
TGCAGCGCTCGGACAGGGGGCTACAATGAGCAGTACTTC
>TRBV15|TRBJ1-2|.|.
CATTRDLGLDGYTF
TGTGCCACCACCCGAGACTTGGGATTGGATGGCTACACCTTC
>TRBV15|TRBJ2-7|.|TRBD1
CTTSRGTGTYEQYF
TGTACCACCAGCAGAGGGACAGGGACCTACGAGCAGTACTTC
>TRBV6-1|TRBJ2-7|once|TRBD2
CVTSGGAVYEQYF
TGCGTGACTAGCGGGGGGGCGGTCTACGAGCAGTACTTC
>TRBV7-9|TRBJ2-2|many|TRBD1
CASSSQGAGELFF
TGTGCCAGCAGCTCACAGGGGGCCGGGGAGCTGTTTTTT
>TRBV2|TRBJ1-2|.|TRBD1
CASSGTGSGYTF
TGTGCCAGCAGCGGGACAGGGAGCGGCTACACCTTC
>TRBV5-8|TRBJ1-2|many|TRBD1
CASSLEYMGQGSGYTF
TGTGCCAGCAGCTTGGAGTATATGGGACAGGGATCTGGCTACACCTTC
>TRBV29-1|TRBJ1-2|.|TRBD1
CSVEETGAIYGYTF
TGCAGCGTTGAAGAAACAGGGGCGATCTATGGCTACACCTTC
>TRBV29-1|TRBJ1-2|few|TRBD1
CSVVDREGGYTF
TGCAGCGTGGTCGACAGGGAAGGCGGCTACACCTTC
>TRBV7-9|TRBJ1-5|.|.
CASSLMGREGGNQPQHF
TGTGCCAGCAGCTTAATGGGCAGGGAAGGAGGCAATCAGCCCCAGCATTTT
>TRBV7-9|TRBJ2-3|.|.
CASGRNSDTQYF
TGTGCCAGCGGCCGAAATAGTGATACGCAGTATTTT
>TRBV28|TRBJ1-5|.|.
CASMRGAKFISNQPQHF
TGTGCCAGCATGCGAGGGGCGAAATTTATTAGCAATCAGCCCCAGCATTTT
>TRBV20-1|TRBJ1-1|few|.
CSASGGTSGTEAFF
TGCAGTGCTAGTGGAGGGACTTCAGGCACTGAAGCTTTCTTT